These T cell receptor beta chains were read from a single sample in a study of blood T cell repertoires in COVID-19. Clones were read by immunoSEQ multiplex PCR, and TCRdb kept only the in-frame ones, dropping some. The sample includes about 150,000 clones, approximately 90% of them seen just once. Sequencing used peripheral blood. These receptors were taken from a man in his fifties who had recovered from COVID-19. Each CDR3 is given with its conserved first and last residue. Each record gives: J gene, D gene, V gene, clone size, CDR3 protein, CDR3 DNA. The D gene is left open where the match is weak. Clone size is shown for a subset of rows, as once, few, many or a class of expanded clone.

j_call: TRBJ2-7
d_call: TRBD1
v_call: TRBV24-1
clone_size: few
cdr3_aa: CATSTSLGTGGYEQYF
cdr3_nt: TGTGCCACCTCCACCTCCCTGGGGACAGGGGGCTACGAGCAGTACTTC

j_call: TRBJ1-2
d_call: -
v_call: TRBV18
clone_size: -
cdr3_aa: CASSPLEAANYGYTF
cdr3_nt: TGTGCCAGCTCACCATTGGAGGCCGCTAACTATGGCTACACCTTC

j_call: TRBJ1-1
d_call: -
v_call: TRBV9
clone_size: -
cdr3_aa: CASSKRDGGEAFF
cdr3_nt: TGTGCCAGCAGTAAGCGGGACGGTGGAGAAGCTTTCTTT

j_call: TRBJ2-7
d_call: TRBD1
v_call: TRBV18
clone_size: -
cdr3_aa: CASSPRTGRYEQYF
cdr3_nt: TGTGCCAGCTCACCTAGGACAGGTCGCTACGAGCAGTACTTC

j_call: TRBJ1-4
d_call: -
v_call: TRBV5-4
clone_size: -
cdr3_aa: CASSESLGGNEKLFF
cdr3_nt: TGTGCCAGCAGCGAATCCTTGGGAGGGAATGAAAAACTGTTTTTT

j_call: TRBJ2-5
d_call: TRBD2
v_call: TRBV19
clone_size: -
cdr3_aa: CASSRLAGFQETQYF
cdr3_nt: TGTGCCAGTAGTCGACTAGCGGGATTTCAAGAGACCCAGTACTTC

j_call: TRBJ2-5
d_call: TRBD1
v_call: TRBV11-2
clone_size: few
cdr3_aa: CASSLGGTGGRETQYF
cdr3_nt: TGTGCCAGCAGCTTAGGCGGGACAGGGGGTCGAGAGACCCAGTACTTC

j_call: TRBJ1-4
d_call: -
v_call: TRBV7-6
clone_size: -
cdr3_aa: CASSFGRGEKLFF
cdr3_nt: TGTGCCAGCAGCTTTGGGCGGGGTGAAAAACTGTTTTTT

j_call: TRBJ2-7
d_call: -
v_call: TRBV4-1
clone_size: few
cdr3_aa: CASSPFGGQYF
cdr3_nt: TGCGCCAGCAGCCCCTTCGGCGGGCAGTACTTC

j_call: TRBJ2-1
d_call: TRBD1
v_call: TRBV25-1
clone_size: -
cdr3_aa: CASPPQECGQGFHEQFF
cdr3_nt: TGTGCCAGCCCACCCCAAGAATGCGGACAGGGTTTTCATGAGCAGTTCTTC

j_call: TRBJ2-3
d_call: TRBD1
v_call: TRBV19
clone_size: -
cdr3_aa: CASSIDRGTDTQYF
cdr3_nt: TGTGCCAGTAGTATCGACAGGGGCACAGATACGCAGTATTTT

j_call: TRBJ2-7
d_call: -
v_call: TRBV18
clone_size: -
cdr3_aa: CASSPSESGEQYF
cdr3_nt: TGTGCCAGCTCACCATCAGAGTCGGGCGAGCAGTACTTC

j_call: TRBJ1-2
d_call: TRBD1
v_call: TRBV5-1
clone_size: -
cdr3_aa: CASSLEGQGLYGYTF
cdr3_nt: TGCGCCAGCAGCTTGGAGGGACAGGGCCTCTATGGCTACACCTTC

j_call: TRBJ2-1
d_call: -
v_call: TRBV5-4
clone_size: -
cdr3_aa: CASSPRPGELSSYNEQFF
cdr3_nt: TGTGCCAGCAGCCCACGGCCGGGGGAACTTAGCTCCTACAATGAGCAGTTCTTC

j_call: TRBJ2-3
d_call: TRBD2
v_call: TRBV20-1
clone_size: -
cdr3_aa: CSASSSGGRADTQYF
cdr3_nt: TGCAGTGCTAGTTCTAGCGGGGGGAGGGCAGATACGCAGTATTTT

j_call: TRBJ2-3
d_call: -
v_call: TRBV5-6
clone_size: -
cdr3_aa: CASSLVPGGTDTQYF
cdr3_nt: TGTGCCAGCAGCTTGGTGCCAGGGGGCACAGATACGCAGTATTTT

j_call: TRBJ2-1
d_call: TRBD1
v_call: TRBV7-2
clone_size: -
cdr3_aa: CASSAKTGTGYNEQFF
cdr3_nt: TGTGCCAGCAGCGCTAAAACCGGGACAGGGTACAATGAGCAGTTCTTC

j_call: TRBJ1-2
d_call: TRBD1
v_call: TRBV6-2/TRBV6-3
clone_size: -
cdr3_aa: CASSYPTGVHFYGYTF
cdr3_nt: TGTGCCAGCAGTTACCCGACAGGGGTTCACTTCTATGGCTACACCTTC

j_call: TRBJ1-4
d_call: -
v_call: TRBV19
clone_size: -
cdr3_aa: CASVQGSTNEKLFF
cdr3_nt: TGTGCCAGTGTTCAGGGCTCAACTAATGAAAAACTGTTTTTT

j_call: TRBJ2-7
d_call: TRBD2
v_call: TRBV10-1
clone_size: -
cdr3_aa: CASSDTSVGTYEQYF
cdr3_nt: TGCGCCAGCAGTGATACTAGCGTGGGAACCTACGAGCAGTACTTC

j_call: TRBJ1-6
d_call: -
v_call: TRBV15
clone_size: -
cdr3_aa: CATSRERSSNENSPLHF
cdr3_nt: TGTGCCACCAGCAGAGAGAGAAGCTCCAACGAAAATTCACCCCTCCACTTT

j_call: TRBJ2-5
d_call: -
v_call: TRBV10-3
clone_size: -
cdr3_aa: CAISEEVISTQYF
cdr3_nt: TGTGCCATCAGTGAGGAGGTCATATCGACCCAGTACTTC

j_call: TRBJ2-1
d_call: -
v_call: TRBV30
clone_size: few
cdr3_aa: CAWSVGGDNEQFF
cdr3_nt: TGTGCCTGGAGTGTAGGAGGGGACAATGAGCAGTTCTTC

j_call: TRBJ2-2
d_call: TRBD1
v_call: TRBV5-4
clone_size: -
cdr3_aa: CASSSKQGAGGELFF
cdr3_nt: TGTGCCAGCAGCAGTAAACAGGGGGCGGGCGGGGAGCTGTTTTTT

j_call: TRBJ1-2
d_call: -
v_call: TRBV2
clone_size: -
cdr3_aa: CASIQGIPNYGYTF
cdr3_nt: TGTGCCAGCATTCAGGGGATACCTAACTATGGCTACACCTTC

j_call: TRBJ1-4
d_call: -
v_call: TRBV18
clone_size: -
cdr3_aa: CASSLRGHEKLFF
cdr3_nt: TGTGCCAGCTCACTCAGGGGACATGAAAAACTGTTTTTT

j_call: TRBJ2-7
d_call: TRBD2
v_call: TRBV27
clone_size: few
cdr3_aa: CASSSLTSGKDSYEQYF
cdr3_nt: TGTGCCAGCAGTTCCCTGACTAGCGGGAAAGACTCCTACGAGCAGTACTTC

j_call: TRBJ2-7
d_call: TRBD2
v_call: TRBV7-3
clone_size: -
cdr3_aa: CASSLIERGVLNEQYF
cdr3_nt: TGTGCCAGCAGCCTGATAGAGCGGGGGGTTTTGAACGAGCAGTACTTC